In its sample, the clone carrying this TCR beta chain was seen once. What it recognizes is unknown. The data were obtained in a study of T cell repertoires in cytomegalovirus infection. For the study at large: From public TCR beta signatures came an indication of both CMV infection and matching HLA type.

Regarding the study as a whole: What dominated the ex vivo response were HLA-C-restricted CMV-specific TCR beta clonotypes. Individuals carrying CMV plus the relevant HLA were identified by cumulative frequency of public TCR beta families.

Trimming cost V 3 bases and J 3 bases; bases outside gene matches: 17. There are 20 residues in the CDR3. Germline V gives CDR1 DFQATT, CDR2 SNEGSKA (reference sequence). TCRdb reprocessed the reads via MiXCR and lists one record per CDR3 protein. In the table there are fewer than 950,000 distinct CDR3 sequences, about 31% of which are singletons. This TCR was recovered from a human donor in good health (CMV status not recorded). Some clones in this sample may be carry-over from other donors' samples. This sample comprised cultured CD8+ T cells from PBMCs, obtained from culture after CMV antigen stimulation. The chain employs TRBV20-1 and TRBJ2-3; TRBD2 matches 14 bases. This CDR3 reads CSASPSTSGGVSWDTDTQYF. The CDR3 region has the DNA TGCAGTGCTAGTCCCTCGACTAGCGGGGGGGTCTCTTGGGATACAGATACGCAGTATTTT.